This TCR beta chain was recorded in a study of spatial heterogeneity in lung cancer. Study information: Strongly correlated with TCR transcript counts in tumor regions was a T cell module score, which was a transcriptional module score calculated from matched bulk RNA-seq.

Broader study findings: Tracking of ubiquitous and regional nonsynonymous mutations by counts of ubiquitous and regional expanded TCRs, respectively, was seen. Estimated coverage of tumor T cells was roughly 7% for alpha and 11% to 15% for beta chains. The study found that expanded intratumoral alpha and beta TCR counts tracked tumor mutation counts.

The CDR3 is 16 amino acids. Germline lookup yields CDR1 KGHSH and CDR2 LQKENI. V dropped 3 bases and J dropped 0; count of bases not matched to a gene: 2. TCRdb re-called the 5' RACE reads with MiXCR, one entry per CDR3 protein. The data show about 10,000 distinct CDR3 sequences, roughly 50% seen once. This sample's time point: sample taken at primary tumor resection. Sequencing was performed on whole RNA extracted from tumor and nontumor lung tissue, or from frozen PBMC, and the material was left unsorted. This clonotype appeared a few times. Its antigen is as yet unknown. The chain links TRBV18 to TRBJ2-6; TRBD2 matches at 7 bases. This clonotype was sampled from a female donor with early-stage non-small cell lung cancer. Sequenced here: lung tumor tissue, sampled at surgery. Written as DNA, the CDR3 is TGTGCCAGCTCACCTAGCGGGTACTCTGGGGCCAACGTCCTGACTTTC. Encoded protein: CASSPSGYSGANVLTF. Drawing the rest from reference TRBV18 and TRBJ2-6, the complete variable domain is NAGVMQNPRHLVRRRGQEARLRCSPMKGHSHVYWYRQLPEEGLKFMVYLQKENIIDESGMPKERFSAEFPKEGPSILRIQQVVRGDSAAYFCASSPSGYSGANVLTFGAGSRLTVL.